The T cell receptor beta chain under discussion was sequenced for a study of OX40 agonist ivuxolimab in advanced cancers. Study information: Ivuxolimab, an antibody acting as an agonist of OX40 (CD134), was used to treat patients. Study-wide results and caveats: In general, CD8+ T cells held more expanded clones than CD4+ did, on average.

Profiled with immunoSEQ multiplex PCR; TCRdb holds only in-frame clones, not every one. In the table there are 90,000 to 150,000 clones, around 89% of which are singletons. Autoimmune disease history or systemic immunosuppression excluded patients. This clone appeared a single time. Its specificity is not known. CDR1 and CDR2 from the germline V gene are PRHDT and FYEKMQ (reference sequence). Unmatched junction bases numbered 14, after V lost 5 bases and J lost 4 bases. The CDR3 covers 18 residues. Sequencing used CD4+ or CD8+ T cells sorted from blood, obtained in a trial of the OX40 agonist ivuxolimab. The sequence derives from an adult with an advanced solid tumor such as melanoma, head and neck, liver or kidney cancer. The chain uses TRBV13 and TRBJ1-6; 7 bases map to TRBD1. DNA of the CDR3: TGTGCCAGCAGCCCGGGATACAGGGGCTTGGAGTATAATTCACCCCTCCACTTT. It codes for CASSPGYRGLEYNSPLHF.